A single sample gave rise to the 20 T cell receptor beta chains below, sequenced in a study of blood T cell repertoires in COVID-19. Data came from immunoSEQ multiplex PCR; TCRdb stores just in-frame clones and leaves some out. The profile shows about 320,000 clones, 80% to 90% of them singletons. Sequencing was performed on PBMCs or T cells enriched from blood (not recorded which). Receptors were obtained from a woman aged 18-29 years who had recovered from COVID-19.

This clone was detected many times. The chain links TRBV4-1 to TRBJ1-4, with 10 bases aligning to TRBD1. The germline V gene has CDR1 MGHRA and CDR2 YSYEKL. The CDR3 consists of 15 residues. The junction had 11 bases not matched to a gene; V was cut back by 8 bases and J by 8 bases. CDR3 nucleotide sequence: TGCGCCAGCTCCCGCCAGGGACAGGGGCGGGAAAAACTGTTTTTT. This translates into CASSRQGQGREKLFF.

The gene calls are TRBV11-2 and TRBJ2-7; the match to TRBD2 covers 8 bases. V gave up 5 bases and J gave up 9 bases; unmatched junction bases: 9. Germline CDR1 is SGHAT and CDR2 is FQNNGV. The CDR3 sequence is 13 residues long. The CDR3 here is CASSETVSGMQYF. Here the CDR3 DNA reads TGTGCCAGCAGCGAGACCGTTAGCGGGATGCAGTACTTC. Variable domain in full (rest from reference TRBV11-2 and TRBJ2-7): EAGVAQSPRYKIIEKRQSVAFWCNPISGHATLYWYQQILGQGPKLLIQFQNNGVVDDSQLPKDRFSAERLKGVDSTLKIQPAKLEDSAVYLCASSETVSGMQYFGPGTRLTVT.

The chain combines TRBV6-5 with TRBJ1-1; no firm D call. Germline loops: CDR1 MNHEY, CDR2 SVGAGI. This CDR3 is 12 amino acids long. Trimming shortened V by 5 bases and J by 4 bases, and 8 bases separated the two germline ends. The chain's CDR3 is CASSPYGTEAFF. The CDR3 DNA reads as TGTGCCAGCAGTCCCTACGGCACTGAAGCTTTCTTT.

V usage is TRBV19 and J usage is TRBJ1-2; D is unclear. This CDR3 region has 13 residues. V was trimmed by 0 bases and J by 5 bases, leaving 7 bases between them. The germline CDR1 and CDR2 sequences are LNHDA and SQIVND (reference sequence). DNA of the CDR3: TGTGCCAGTAGTATAGACCGTCGGTATGGCTACACCTTC. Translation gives CASSIDRRYGYTF.

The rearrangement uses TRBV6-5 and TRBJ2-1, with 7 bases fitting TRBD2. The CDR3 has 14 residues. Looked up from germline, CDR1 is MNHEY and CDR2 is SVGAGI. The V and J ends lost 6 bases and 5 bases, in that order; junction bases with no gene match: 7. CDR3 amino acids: CASSLGGGNNEQFF. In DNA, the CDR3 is TGTGCCAGCAGCTTGGGGGGGGGTAACAATGAGCAGTTCTTC.

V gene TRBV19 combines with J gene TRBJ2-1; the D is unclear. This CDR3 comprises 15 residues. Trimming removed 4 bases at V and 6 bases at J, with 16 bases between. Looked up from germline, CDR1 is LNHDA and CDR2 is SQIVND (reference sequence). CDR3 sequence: CASSKERSLRNEQFF. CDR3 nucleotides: TGTGCCAGTAGTAAGGAGAGATCCCTCCGCAATGAGCAGTTCTTC.

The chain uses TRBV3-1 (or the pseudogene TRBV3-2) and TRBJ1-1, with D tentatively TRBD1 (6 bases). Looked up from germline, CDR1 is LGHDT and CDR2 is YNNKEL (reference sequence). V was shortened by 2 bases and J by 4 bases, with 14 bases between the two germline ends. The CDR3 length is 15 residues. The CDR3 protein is CASSQIVTGFTEAFF. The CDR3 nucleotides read TGTGCCAGCAGCCAAATTGTTACAGGGTTCACTGAAGCTTTCTTT.

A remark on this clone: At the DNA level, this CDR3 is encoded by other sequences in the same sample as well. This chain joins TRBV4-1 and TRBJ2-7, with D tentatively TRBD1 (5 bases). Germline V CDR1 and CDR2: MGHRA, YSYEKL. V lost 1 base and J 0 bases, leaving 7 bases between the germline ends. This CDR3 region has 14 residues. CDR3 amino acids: CASSQATDSYEQYF. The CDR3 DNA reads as TGCGCCAGCAGCCAAGCGACAGACTCCTACGAGCAGTACTTC.

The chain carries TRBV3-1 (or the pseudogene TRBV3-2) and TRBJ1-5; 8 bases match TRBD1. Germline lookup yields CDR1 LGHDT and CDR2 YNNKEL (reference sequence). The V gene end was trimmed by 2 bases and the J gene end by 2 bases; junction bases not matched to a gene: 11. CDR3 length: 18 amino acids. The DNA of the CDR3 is TGTGCCAGCAGCCAAAACAGGGGGTACAGGGATCGCAATCAGCCCCAGCATTTT. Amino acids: CASSQNRGYRDRNQPQHF.

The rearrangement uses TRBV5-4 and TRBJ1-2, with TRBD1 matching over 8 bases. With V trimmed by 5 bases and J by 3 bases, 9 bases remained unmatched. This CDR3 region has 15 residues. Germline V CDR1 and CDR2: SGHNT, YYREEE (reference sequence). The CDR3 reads CASSTTTGADYGYTF. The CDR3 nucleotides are TGTGCCAGCAGTACAACGACAGGGGCGGACTATGGCTACACCTTC.

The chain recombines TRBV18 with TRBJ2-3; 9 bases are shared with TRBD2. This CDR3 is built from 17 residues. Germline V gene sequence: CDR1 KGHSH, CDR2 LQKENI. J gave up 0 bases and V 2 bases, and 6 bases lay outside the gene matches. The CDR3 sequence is CASSPKVLAGSTDTQYF. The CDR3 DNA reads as TGTGCCAGCTCACCAAAAGTTCTAGCGGGGAGCACAGATACGCAGTATTTT.

In DNA, the CDR3 is TGCGCCAGCAGCTTGGTACTGAGCTCCTACAATGAGCAGTTCTTC. Translation: CASSLVLSSYNEQFF. The V call is TRBV5-1, the J call TRBJ2-1, with D unclear. Per germline, CDR1 SGHRS and CDR2 YFSETQ. This CDR3 spans 15 amino acids. V gave up 0 bases and J gave up 0 bases, with 7 bases separating them.

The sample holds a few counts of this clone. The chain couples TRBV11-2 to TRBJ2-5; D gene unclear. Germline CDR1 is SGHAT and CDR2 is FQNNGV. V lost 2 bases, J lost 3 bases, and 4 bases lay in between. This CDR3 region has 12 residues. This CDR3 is CASSLSKETQYF. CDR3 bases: TGTGCCAGCAGCTTATCCAAAGAGACCCAGTACTTC.

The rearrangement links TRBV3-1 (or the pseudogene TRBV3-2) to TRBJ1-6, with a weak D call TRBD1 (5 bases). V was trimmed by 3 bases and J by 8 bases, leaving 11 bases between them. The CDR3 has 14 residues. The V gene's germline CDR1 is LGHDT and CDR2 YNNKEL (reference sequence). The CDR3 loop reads CASSQGRDYSPLHF. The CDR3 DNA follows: TGTGCCAGCAGCCAGGGCAGGGATTATTCACCCCTCCACTTT.

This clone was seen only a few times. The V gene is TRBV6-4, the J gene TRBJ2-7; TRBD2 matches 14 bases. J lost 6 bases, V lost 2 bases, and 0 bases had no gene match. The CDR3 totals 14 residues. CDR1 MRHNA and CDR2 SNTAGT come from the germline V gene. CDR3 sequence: CASSDGTSGSEQYF. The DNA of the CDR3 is TGTGCCAGCAGTGACGGGACTAGCGGGAGCGAGCAGTACTTC.

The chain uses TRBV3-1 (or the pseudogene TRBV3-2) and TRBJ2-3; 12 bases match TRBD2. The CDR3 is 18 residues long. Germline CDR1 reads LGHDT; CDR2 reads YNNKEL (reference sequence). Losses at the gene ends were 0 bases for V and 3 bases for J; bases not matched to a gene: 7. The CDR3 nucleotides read TGTGCCAGCAGCCAAGATGTCCTAGCGGGAGGGGGAACAGATACGCAGTATTTT. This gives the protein CASSQDVLAGGGTDTQYF.

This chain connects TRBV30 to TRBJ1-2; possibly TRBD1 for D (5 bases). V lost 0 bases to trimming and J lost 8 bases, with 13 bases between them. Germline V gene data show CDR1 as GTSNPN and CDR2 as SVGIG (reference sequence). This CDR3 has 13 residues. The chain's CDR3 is CAWSVGSGNGYTF. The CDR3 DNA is TGTGCCTGGAGTGTAGGATCAGGGAACGGCTACACCTTC.

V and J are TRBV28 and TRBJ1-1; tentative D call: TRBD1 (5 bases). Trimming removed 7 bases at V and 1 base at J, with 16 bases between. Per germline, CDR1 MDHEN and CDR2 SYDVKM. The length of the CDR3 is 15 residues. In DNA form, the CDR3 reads TGTGCCAGCACCTCCTGGGGAACAGGGAACACTGAAGCTTTCTTT. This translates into CASTSWGTGNTEAFF.

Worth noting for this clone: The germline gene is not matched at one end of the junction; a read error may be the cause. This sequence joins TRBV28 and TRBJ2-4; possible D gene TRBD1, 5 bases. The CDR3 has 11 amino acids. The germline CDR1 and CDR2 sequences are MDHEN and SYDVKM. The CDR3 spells CASSLGAHLHF. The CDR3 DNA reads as TGTGCCAGCAGCCTTGGGGCTCATCTACACTTC.

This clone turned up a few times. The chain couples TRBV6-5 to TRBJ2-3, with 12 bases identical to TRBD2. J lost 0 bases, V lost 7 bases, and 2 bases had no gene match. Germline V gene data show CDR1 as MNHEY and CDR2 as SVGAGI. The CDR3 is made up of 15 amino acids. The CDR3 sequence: CASMGTSGSTDTQYF. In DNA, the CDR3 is TGTGCCAGCATGGGGACTAGCGGGAGCACAGATACGCAGTATTTT.